The 2 T cell receptor beta chains listed next were all sequenced from one sample in a study of blood T cells in healthy people across ages. A second PCR of roughly 7 to 11 cycles used a sample-barcoded 5' primer and a J-beta primer mix. TCRdb reprocessed the 5' RACE reads via MiXCR and lists one record per CDR3 protein. The table shows approximately 880,000 distinct CDR3 sequences, with roughly 48% occurring only once. The sample was blood. Receptor source: a man aged 30 to 45 in good health.

This chain joins TRBV4-1 and TRBJ1-5; D not certain. The CDR3 extends over 17 amino acids. The V gene's germline CDR1 is MGHRA and CDR2 YSYEKL. V was shortened by 0 bases and J by 6 bases, with 18 bases between the two germline ends. CDR3 bases: TGCGCCAGCAGCCAAGATCGAGCAATAAAGGCGGGTCAGCCCCAGCATTTT. Translating it yields CASSQDRAIKAGQPQHF.

The chain is built from TRBV7-2 and TRBJ1-2, with 8 bases that match TRBD1. CDR3 size: 15 residues. J was trimmed by 7 bases and V by 4 bases; bases with no gene match: 11. CDR1 and CDR2 (germline): SGHTA, FQGNSA. CDR3 DNA: TGTGCCAGCAGCTCAGCAGGGGGCTCGGGTGGTGGCTACACCTTC. This encodes CASSSAGGSGGGYTF.